This is a list of T cell receptor beta chains from one sample in a study of cytomegalovirus exposure and HLA in healthy donors. Data came from immunoSEQ multiplex PCR; TCRdb stores just in-frame clones and leaves some out. Of about 160,000 clones listed, around 80% are singletons. The sample taken for sequencing was PBMCs. These TCRs come from a man aged 50-60 years in good health and CMV-seropositive. Each CDR3 is given with its conserved first and last residue.

V gene: TRBV30; J gene: TRBJ2-1; CDR3 protein: CAWSVRAGVDEQFF
V gene: TRBV2; J gene: TRBJ2-6; CDR3 protein: CASMRPGANVLTF
V gene: TRBV6-1; J gene: TRBJ2-7; CDR3 protein: CASTQRGSGYEQYF
V gene: TRBV18; J gene: TRBJ1-1; CDR3 protein: CASSPLAGGTNTEAFF
V gene: TRBV29-1; J gene: TRBJ1-3; CDR3 protein: CSVRQAVVRVLVRDTIYF
V gene: TRBV5-1; J gene: TRBJ2-7; CDR3 protein: CASSSNQMRASYEQYF
V gene: TRBV9; J gene: TRBJ2-5; CDR3 protein: CASSALPGLAGEETQYF
V gene: TRBV2; J gene: TRBJ2-4; CDR3 protein: CASRSGAYQGAFAKNIQYF
V gene: TRBV5-1; J gene: TRBJ2-3; CDR3 protein: CASSSPGLAGGGTDTQYF
V gene: TRBV6-1; J gene: TRBJ2-7; CDR3 protein: CASRRREGYEQYF
V gene: TRBV9; J gene: TRBJ1-3; CDR3 protein: CASSVGGGAGGNTIYF
V gene: TRBV5-1; J gene: TRBJ2-3; CDR3 protein: CASTEAPSTDTQYF
V gene: TRBV5-1; J gene: TRBJ1-1; CDR3 protein: CASSLAAANTEAFF
V gene: TRBV4-1; J gene: TRBJ2-6; CDR3 protein: CASSQEGEAGANVLTF
V gene: TRBV19; J gene: TRBJ1-2; CDR3 protein: CASSIDVEDPGYTF
V gene: TRBV6-5; J gene: TRBJ1-5; CDR3 protein: CASSPRQGNQPQHF
V gene: TRBV6-5; J gene: TRBJ1-2; CDR3 protein: CASSYSGGYGYTF
V gene: TRBV6-5; J gene: TRBJ2-5; CDR3 protein: CASSYSVVETQYF
V gene: TRBV19; J gene: TRBJ2-1; CDR3 protein: CASSLRTSGKVSTSYNEQFF
V gene: TRBV13; J gene: TRBJ1-6; CDR3 protein: CASSSGQGASPLHF
V gene: TRBV7-6; J gene: TRBJ2-3; CDR3 protein: CASSPNRGRSDTQYF
V gene: TRBV5-1; J gene: TRBJ1-1; CDR3 protein: CASSNTAAGTEAFF
V gene: TRBV2; J gene: TRBJ2-2; CDR3 protein: CASSLAGELQELFF
V gene: TRBV7-3; J gene: TRBJ2-1; CDR3 protein: CASSSSPLAGGLSYNEQFF
V gene: TRBV27; J gene: TRBJ1-1; CDR3 protein: CASSFWDRGFITEAFF
V gene: TRBV6-5; J gene: TRBJ1-2; CDR3 protein: CASERDRVDYGYTF
V gene: TRBV29-1; J gene: TRBJ2-2; CDR3 protein: CSVAQGSGELFF
V gene: TRBV7-9; J gene: TRBJ1-4; CDR3 protein: CASSYRELNEKLFF
V gene: TRBV6-5; J gene: TRBJ2-2; CDR3 protein: CASLERGVTGELFF
V gene: TRBV19; J gene: TRBJ2-7; CDR3 protein: CASSLRAGEQYF
V gene: TRBV7-9; J gene: TRBJ1-6; CDR3 protein: CASSSIVSPLHF
V gene: TRBV19; J gene: TRBJ1-1; CDR3 protein: CASKNRGLTEAFF
V gene: TRBV29-1; J gene: TRBJ1-1; CDR3 protein: CSVSTPGQGMNTEAFF
V gene: TRBV12-5; J gene: TRBJ2-3; CDR3 protein: CASGPPSTATSTDTQYF
V gene: TRBV10-3; J gene: TRBJ2-7; CDR3 protein: CAISESTEQYF
V gene: TRBV6-5; J gene: TRBJ1-6; CDR3 protein: CASSYEGTGKSPLHF
V gene: TRBV4-1; J gene: TRBJ2-1; CDR3 protein: CASSQGASGLEQFF
V gene: TRBV30; J gene: TRBJ1-2; CDR3 protein: CAWSNRGLDNYSYTF
V gene: TRBV4-2; J gene: TRBJ2-4; CDR3 protein: CASSQGDSGRPAKNIQYF
V gene: TRBV5-1; J gene: TRBJ1-2; CDR3 protein: CASSLAESGGGYTF
V gene: TRBV6-1; J gene: TRBJ1-5; CDR3 protein: CASTEGQPQHF
V gene: TRBV5-1; J gene: TRBJ1-1; CDR3 protein: CASSLGQGTGEAFF
V gene: TRBV19; J gene: TRBJ1-2; CDR3 protein: CASSILDPTGAGNYGYTF
V gene: TRBV6-6; J gene: TRBJ1-6; CDR3 protein: CASRPGHNNSPLHF
V gene: TRBV10-2; J gene: TRBJ1-1; CDR3 protein: CASSESPGLNTEAFF
V gene: TRBV5-1; J gene: TRBJ1-2; CDR3 protein: CASSTSRGANYGYTF
V gene: TRBV9; J gene: TRBJ1-3; CDR3 protein: CASSVGQGLLSGNTIYF
V gene: TRBV5-1; J gene: TRBJ2-1; CDR3 protein: CASSLEPSGQIYNEQFF
V gene: TRBV2; J gene: TRBJ2-5; CDR3 protein: CASMSGADETQYF
V gene: TRBV28; J gene: -; CDR3 protein: CASIEDGTGVYEQYF
V gene: TRBV5-1; J gene: TRBJ1-3; CDR3 protein: CASSLASGNTIYF
V gene: TRBV27; J gene: TRBJ1-4; CDR3 protein: CASSQQRQGWNEKLFF
V gene: TRBV7-7; J gene: TRBJ2-3; CDR3 protein: CASSLGLPTDTQYF
V gene: TRBV5-6; J gene: TRBJ2-5; CDR3 protein: CASSLEGTRKETQYF
V gene: TRBV25-1; J gene: TRBJ1-2; CDR3 protein: CASSRGQLNYGYTF
V gene: TRBV10-3; J gene: TRBJ2-1; CDR3 protein: CAISESPIKGGSGRFNEQFF
V gene: TRBV9; J gene: TRBJ2-3; CDR3 protein: CASSVGGGGAADTQYF
V gene: TRBV7-2; J gene: TRBJ1-1; CDR3 protein: CASSAQGYTEAFF